These T cell receptor beta chains were read from a single sample in a study of type 1 and type 2 diabetes patients. TCRdb recomputed calls from the multiplex PCR reads with MiXCR, one row per CDR3 protein. The data contain about 250,000 distinct CDR3 sequences, roughly 44% of them singletons. Sequenced material: peripheral blood mononuclear cells (PBMCs). The receptors here all came from a man between 18 and 35 years old with type 2 diabetes. The CDR3 runs from the conserved cysteine through the conserved F or W. D genes are given only for firm matches. Clone size is given for some rows only: seen once, a few or many times, or a class if the clone is expanded.

v_gene	d_gene	j_gene	abundance	CDR3aa	CDR3nt
TRBV5-4	TRBD1	TRBJ2-5	NA	CASSLALTGGGETQYF	TGTGCCAGCAGCTTGGCATTAACAGGGGGCGGGGAGACCCAGTACTTC
TRBV20-1	TRBD2	TRBJ2-7	NA	CSAGEISLAGAYEQYF	TGCAGTGCCGGTGAAATAAGCCTAGCGGGAGCCTACGAGCAGTACTTC
TRBV20-1	NA	TRBJ1-2	NA	CSARDRWQGWNGYTF	TGCAGTGCTAGAGATCGGTGGCAGGGATGGAATGGCTACACCTTC
TRBV30	NA	TRBJ1-4	NA	CAWSDRWGELFF	TGTGCCTGGAGTGATCGATGGGGGGAACTGTTTTTT
TRBV30	TRBD1	TRBJ1-1	many	CAWSFGTANTEAFF	TGTGCCTGGAGTTTTGGGACAGCGAACACTGAAGCTTTCTTT
TRBV6-1	NA	TRBJ1-2	NA	CASSLYEQSRNYGYTF	TGTGCCAGCAGTCTCTATGAACAGAGTCGCAACTATGGCTACACCTTC
TRBV19	TRBD1	TRBJ1-5	few	CASDDRGGNQPQHF	TGTGCCAGTGACGACAGGGGTGGCAATCAGCCCCAGCATTTT
TRBV4-2	NA	TRBJ2-1	few	CATSISRGHNEQFF	TGTGCCACTTCCATAAGCCGGGGGCACAATGAGCAGTTCTTC
TRBV7-8	TRBD2	TRBJ2-1	NA	CASSSPEAGLWANEQFF	TGTGCCAGCAGCTCCCCCGAAGCGGGACTATGGGCGAATGAGCAGTTCTTC
TRBV20-1	TRBD2	TRBJ2-5	NA	CGARDRQREYQETQYF	TGCGGTGCTAGAGATCGCCAGCGGGAGTACCAAGAGACCCAGTACTTC
TRBV19	NA	TRBJ2-5	many	CASGNGQRRETQYF	TGTGCCAGTGGAAACGGACAGCGTCGGGAGACCCAGTACTTC
TRBV28	TRBD1	TRBJ1-6	NA	CVSQTDRGWYNSPLHF	TGTGTCAGCCAAACGGACAGGGGATGGTATAATTCACCCCTCCACTTT
TRBV5-1	NA	TRBJ2-7	few	CASSLSAPSYEQYF	TGCGCCAGCAGCTTGTCCGCACCATCCTACGAGCAGTACTTC
TRBV20-1	TRBD2	TRBJ2-3	NA	CSAPRLLAGSTDTQYF	TGCAGTGCTCCGAGGCTCCTAGCGGGGAGCACAGATACGCAGTATTTT
TRBV5-1	TRBD2	TRBJ2-3	NA	CASSLGIAGSSTDTQYF	TGCGCCAGCAGCCTCGGAATAGCGGGGTCTAGCACAGATACGCAGTATTTT
TRBV12-3/TRBV12-4	NA	TRBJ2-7	NA	CASSHLAGANEQYF	TGTGCCAGCAGCCACCTGGCAGGGGCGAACGAGCAGTACTTC
TRBV14	TRBD1	TRBJ2-5	few	CASSLFGQEDRETQYF	TGTGCCAGCAGCCTCTTCGGACAGGAAGACAGGGAGACCCAGTACTTC
TRBV6-1	TRBD1	TRBJ1-1	NA	CASRYTGGTEAFF	TGTGCCAGCAGATATACAGGGGGAACTGAAGCTTTCTTT
TRBV4-2	NA	TRBJ2-1	NA	CASSQDSGGSYNEQFF	TGTGCCAGCAGCCAAGATTCAGGAGGGTCGTACAATGAGCAGTTCTTC
TRBV5-1	TRBD1	TRBJ1-6	NA	CASSLGGGTGNSPLHF	TGCGCCAGCAGTCTGGGTGGGGGGACAGGAAATTCACCCCTCCACTTT
TRBV12-3/TRBV12-4	NA	TRBJ2-7	NA	CASTSPESETYYEQYF	TGTGCCAGCACCTCGCCTGAAAGCGAAACCTACTACGAGCAGTACTTC
TRBV20-1	TRBD2	TRBJ2-1	NA	CSARDTLAGGGYNEQFF	TGCAGTGCTAGAGATACCCTAGCGGGAGGGGGCTACAATGAGCAGTTCTTC
TRBV5-1	TRBD1	TRBJ1-2	NA	CASSTGGTGDYGYTF	TGCGCCAGCAGCACAGGTGGGACAGGCGACTATGGCTACACCTTC
TRBV7-3	NA	TRBJ2-5	NA	CASSPPEGTQYF	TGTGCCAGCAGTCCCCCGGAGGGGACCCAGTACTTC
TRBV7-8	NA	TRBJ2-2	NA	CASSSGQPGTGELFF	TGTGCCAGCAGCTCAGGACAGCCGGGCACCGGGGAGCTGTTTTTT
TRBV14	NA	TRBJ1-1	NA	CASSLGGHPEAFF	TGTGCCAGCAGCTTAGGGGGACATCCTGAAGCTTTCTTT
TRBV7-3	NA	TRBJ1-4	NA	CASSSHSHLEKLFF	TGTGCCAGCAGCTCCCATAGTCACCTTGAAAAACTGTTTTTT
TRBV7-2	TRBD1	TRBJ1-6	NA	CASSFFRDSINSPLHF	TGTGCCAGCAGCTTTTTCCGGGACAGTATCAATTCACCCCTCCACTTT
TRBV15	NA	TRBJ2-5	NA	CATSRDAGAQETQYF	TGTGCCACCAGCAGAGATGCAGGGGCCCAAGAGACCCAGTACTTC